The clone carrying this T cell receptor (beta chain) occurred a few times. Its antigen remains unidentified. The CDR3 spans 13 residues. CDR1 and CDR2 from the germline V gene are SGHTA and FQGTGA. Trimming took 8 bases from V and 0 from J, leaving 7 bases between them. These data originate in a study of coeliac disease. Overall study context: Refractory coeliac disease type I meant no gluten-free diet response for over 12 months.

The protocol was immunoSEQ multiplex PCR, while the TCRdb copy is restricted to in-frame clones and leaves out a portion. The sample gives roughly 8,000 clones, around three fifths of which show up once; around 10% is in the top ten. Findings and limits, study-wide: Few TRB amino acid sequences were shared between samples; most were unique. Intraepithelial and lamina propria fractions were not highly pure, so cross-contamination was possible.

V gene TRBV7-3 combines with J gene TRBJ2-2; no firm D call. The sequencing input was intraepithelial lymphocytes from the gut. The clonotype originates from a woman in her sixties with celiac disease. CDR3 region: CASGQTNTGELFF. The CDR3 nucleotides read TGTGCCAGCGGGCAGACGAACACCGGGGAGCTGTTTTTT.